These 12 T cell receptor beta chains were all obtained from the same sample, sequenced in a study of T cell repertoires in cytomegalovirus infection. TCRdb reprocessed the reads via MiXCR and lists one record per CDR3 protein. The sample lists about 130,000 distinct CDR3 sequences, about 10% occurring once. The sample taken for sequencing was PBMCs. The receptors shown here come from a human donor in good health (CMV status not recorded). Some clones in this sample may be carry-over from other donors' samples.

This clonotype was observed many times. This sequence joins TRBV12-3 or TRBV12-4 and TRBJ2-2; TRBD1 or TRBD2 may be the D gene (5 bases each). This CDR3 comprises 15 residues. V lost 4 bases and J 8 bases, leaving 17 bases between the germline ends. CDR3 nucleotide sequence: TGTGCCAGCAGTTCCCTTACAGGACTCGGGGGGGAGCTGTTTTTT. Its translation is CASSSLTGLGGELFF.

This clonotype was found a few times. An end of the junction does not agree with germline; a read error may underlie this. This chain uses TRBV7-3 with TRBJ2-1; 7 bases are a match to TRBD2. This CDR3 is 17 amino acids long. Germline CDR1 is SGHTA and CDR2 is FQGTGA. The CDR3 protein is CANSSHVAGTTANEQFF. CDR3 DNA sequence: TGTGCCAACAGCTCCCACGTAGCGGGTACAACTGCCAATGAGCAGTTCTTC. The variable domain in full, completed from reference TRBV7-3 and TRBJ2-1, reads GAGVSQTPSNKVTEKGKYVELRCDPISGHTALYWYRQSLGQGPEFLIYFQGTGAADDSGLPNDRFFAVRPEGSVSTLKIQRTERGDSAVYLCANSSHVAGTTANEQFFGPGTRLTVL.

This clonotype has more than one count but fewer than ten. The genes are TRBV6-1 and TRBJ1-5, with a weak D call TRBD1 (6 bases). CDR3 length: 15 residues. The germline CDR1 and CDR2 sequences are MNHNS and SASEGT. Trimming removed 8 bases at V and 3 bases at J, with 17 bases between. As DNA, the CDR3 is TGTGCCAGCCTACTCCGACAGGTTTACAATCAGCCCCAGCATTTT. Its protein product is CASLLRQVYNQPQHF.

V gene TRBV20-1 combines with J gene TRBJ2-3, with D unresolved. Trimming pared 0 bases from V and 0 bases from J, leaving 10 bases between. Germline CDR1 and CDR2: DFQATT and SNEGSKA (reference sequence). This CDR3 has 15 residues. The CDR3, as DNA: TGCAGTGCTAGAGACCCCTCCCCTAGCACAGATACGCAGTATTTT. This translates into CSARDPSPSTDTQYF.

This clonotype was seen repeatedly, ten times or more. The CDR3 spells CSASGSRGGYTF. The CDR3 DNA reads as TGCAGTGCGTCGGGTTCGCGGGGCGGCTACACCTTC. V and J are TRBV20-1 and TRBJ1-2; perhaps TRBD1 as D (5 bases). The CDR3 totals 12 residues. CDR1 DFQATT and CDR2 SNEGSKA come from the germline V gene (reference sequence). Trimming cost V 6 bases and J 8 bases, with 16 bases left between them.

In its sample, this clonotype was seen many times. The V call is TRBV5-1, the J call TRBJ2-7; 8 bases fit TRBD1. Germline V lookup: CDR1 SGHRS, CDR2 YFSETQ. The CDR3 is made up of 13 amino acids. The V gene end was trimmed by 2 bases and the J gene end by 4 bases; junction bases not matched to a gene: 2. CDR3 sequence reads: CASSLDRGYEQYF. Here the CDR3 DNA reads TGCGCCAGCAGCTTAGACAGGGGATACGAGCAGTACTTC.

This clonotype was counted at least ten times. V gene TRBV15 combines with J gene TRBJ1-6; tentative D call: TRBD1 (5 bases). CDR1 is LNHNV, CDR2 YYDKDF, per germline (reference sequence). The V and J ends lost 1 base and 5 bases respectively, with 15 bases between them. This CDR3 comprises 17 residues. The CDR3 DNA reads as TGTGCCACCAGCAGAGGATTCTTCGGGGGAAATAATTCACCCCTCCACTTT. Protein: CATSRGFFGGNNSPLHF.

This clonotype showed up many times. The rearrangement links TRBV7-2 to TRBJ1-6; D ambiguous. The CDR3 loop spans 14 amino acids. V was trimmed by 1 base and J by 7 bases, leaving 8 bases between them. CDR1 and CDR2 (germline): SGHTA, FQGNSA. CDR3 in amino acids: CASSLGVGNSPLHF. CDR3 DNA: TGTGCCAGCAGCTTAGGGGTAGGCAATTCACCCCTCCACTTT.

This clonotype was counted many times. The chain links TRBV5-6 to TRBJ2-1; maybe TRBD1 (7 bases). Trimming cost V 0 bases and J 0 bases, with 16 bases left between them. The CDR3 length is 18 residues. In germline, CDR1 is SGHDT, CDR2 YYEEEE. CDR3 amino acids: CASSLGRDSHSSYNEQFF. CDR3 in DNA: TGTGCCAGCAGCTTGGGGCGGGACAGCCACAGCTCCTACAATGAGCAGTTCTTC.

This clonotype was observed a handful of times. The gene calls are TRBV20-1 and TRBJ1-2; 9 bases agree with TRBD1. Germline CDR1 is DFQATT and CDR2 is SNEGSKA (reference sequence). V trimming: 1 base; J trimming: 0 bases; junction bases outside the gene matches: 9. This CDR3 contains 17 residues. CDR3 sequence reads: CSARGGWTGASNYGYTF. The CDR3 DNA sequence: TGCAGTGCTAGAGGGGGTTGGACAGGGGCATCTAACTATGGCTACACCTTC.

This clonotype was counted at least ten times. This rearrangement joins TRBV12-3 or TRBV12-4 to TRBJ2-1, with D unclear. The length of the CDR3 is 12 residues. The V end lost 3 bases, the J end lost 9 bases, and 9 bases lay between the germline ends. The CDR3 sequence: CASSLGGIEQFF. In DNA form, the CDR3 reads TGTGCCAGCAGTTTGGGTGGGATTGAGCAGTTCTTC.

This clonotype was seen many times. The genes are TRBV7-2 and TRBJ2-3, with 13 nucleotides matching TRBD2. CDR1 is SGHTA, CDR2 FQGNSA, per germline. Unmatched junction bases numbered 9, after V lost 5 bases and J lost 4 bases. The CDR3 is 17 amino acids. The CDR3 spells CASSPRRLAGGSDTQYF. CDR3 coding DNA: TGTGCCAGCAGCCCTCGCAGACTAGCGGGGGGTTCAGATACGCAGTATTTT.